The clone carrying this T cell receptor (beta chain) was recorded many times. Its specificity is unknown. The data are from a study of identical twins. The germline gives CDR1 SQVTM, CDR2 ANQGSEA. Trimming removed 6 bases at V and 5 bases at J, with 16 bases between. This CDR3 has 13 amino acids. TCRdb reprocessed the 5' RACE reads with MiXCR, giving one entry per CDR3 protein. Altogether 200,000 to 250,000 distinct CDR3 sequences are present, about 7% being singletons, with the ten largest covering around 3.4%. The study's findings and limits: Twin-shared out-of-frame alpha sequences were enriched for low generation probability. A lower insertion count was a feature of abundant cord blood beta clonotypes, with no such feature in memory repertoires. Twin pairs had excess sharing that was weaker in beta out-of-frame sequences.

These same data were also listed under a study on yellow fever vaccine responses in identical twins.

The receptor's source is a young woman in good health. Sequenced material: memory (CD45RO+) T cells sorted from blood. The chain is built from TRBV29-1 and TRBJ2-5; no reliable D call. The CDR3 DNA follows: TGCAGCGTGGATGCTAGGGTTGGTGAGACCCAGTACTTC. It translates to CSVDARVGETQYF. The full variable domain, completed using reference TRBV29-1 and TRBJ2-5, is SAVISQKPSRDICQRGTSLTIQCQVDSQVTMMFWYRQQPGQSLTLIATANQGSEATYESGFVIDKFPISRPNLTFSTLTVSNMSPEDSSIYLCSVDARVGETQYFGPGTRLLVL.